The sample holds many counts of the clone carrying this T cell receptor beta chain. Other DNA sequences of this sample code for an identical CDR3. This entry belongs to a study of shared clonotypes between healthy human individuals. Naive-designated CD8 cells lacked CD45RO, were positively enriched for CCR7, and omitted terminally differentiated effector memory CD45RA+ cells. All participating donors were Caucasian adults from Nashville, Tennessee. Trimming removed 1 base at V and 2 bases at J, with 6 bases between. Per germline, CDR1 SQVTM and CDR2 ANQGSEA. This CDR3 region has 12 residues. Each PCR replicate from the sorted subsets contained approximately 0.2 ug DNA, which is 25,000 to 30,000 T cell genomes. TCRdb keeps only in-frame clones here, not all; method: immunoSEQ multiplex PCR. The sample holds about 680,000 clones, roughly nine tenths seen once.

This chain links TRBV29-1 with TRBJ2-7, with D unresolved. The receptor comes from a man aged 30 to 45 in good health. The source material was naive CD8+ T cells sorted from blood. CDR3 in DNA: TGCAGCGTTGAAGGCGAAACCTACGAGCAGTACTTC. Protein: CSVEGETYEQYF.